This record looks at one T cell receptor beta chain sequence and its context. The antigen is unknown. Unmatched junction bases numbered 23, after V lost 4 bases and J lost 4 bases. Germline lookup yields CDR1 SQVTM and CDR2 ANQGSEA. The CDR3 is made up of 19 amino acids. This sample is drawn from a study of identical twins. Findings and limits, study-wide: Instead of following the same donors, the conclusions were based on cross-sectional statistical analysis. For monozygotic twins, models underestimated out-of-frame TCR alpha sharing.

TCRdb fed the 5' RACE reads into MiXCR, producing one record per CDR3 protein. The repertoire holds about 1.7 million distinct CDR3 sequences, with roughly 35% as singletons. The TCR sequence derives from a newborn girl in good health. Sequenced material: cord blood. V is TRBV29-1 and J is TRBJ1-2; 8 nucleotides align to TRBD1. CDR3 amino acids: CSVAISGRGRIEIGYGYTF. CDR3 DNA: TGCAGCGTTGCGATTAGTGGCAGGGGGCGAATCGAAATAGGCTATGGCTACACCTTC.